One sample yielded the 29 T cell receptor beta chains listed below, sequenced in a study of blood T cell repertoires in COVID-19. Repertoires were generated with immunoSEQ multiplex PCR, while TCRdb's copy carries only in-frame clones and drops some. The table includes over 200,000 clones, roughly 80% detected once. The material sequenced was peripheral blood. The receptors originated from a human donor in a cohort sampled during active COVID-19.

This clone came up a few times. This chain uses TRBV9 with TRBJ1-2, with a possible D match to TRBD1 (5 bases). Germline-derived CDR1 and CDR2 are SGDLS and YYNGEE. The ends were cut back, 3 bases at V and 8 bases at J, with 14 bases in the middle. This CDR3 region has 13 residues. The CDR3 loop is CASSAGGGAGYTF. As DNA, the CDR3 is TGTGCCAGCAGCGCGGGGGGAGGAGCGGGCTACACCTTC.

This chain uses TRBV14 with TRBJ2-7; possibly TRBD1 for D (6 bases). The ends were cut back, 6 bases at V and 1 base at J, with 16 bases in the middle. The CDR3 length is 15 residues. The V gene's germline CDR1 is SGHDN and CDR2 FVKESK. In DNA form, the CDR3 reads TGTGCCAGCAGGAGTGGGGGACATACTTCCTACGAGCAGTACTTC. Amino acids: CASRSGGHTSYEQYF. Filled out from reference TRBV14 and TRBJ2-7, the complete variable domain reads EAGVTQFPSHSVIEKGQTVTLRCDPISGHDNLYWYRRVMGKEIKFLLHFVKESKQDESGMPNNRFLAERTGGTYSTLKVQPAELEDSGVYFCASRSGGHTSYEQYFGPGTRLTVT.

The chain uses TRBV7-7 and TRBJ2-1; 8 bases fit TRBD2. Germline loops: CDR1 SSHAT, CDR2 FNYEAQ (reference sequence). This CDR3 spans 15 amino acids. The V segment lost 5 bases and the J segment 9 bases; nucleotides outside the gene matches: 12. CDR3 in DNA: TGTGCCAGCAGCCGACTCCCGGGGGGGGTAGGTGAGCAGTTCTTC. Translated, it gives CASSRLPGGVGEQFF.

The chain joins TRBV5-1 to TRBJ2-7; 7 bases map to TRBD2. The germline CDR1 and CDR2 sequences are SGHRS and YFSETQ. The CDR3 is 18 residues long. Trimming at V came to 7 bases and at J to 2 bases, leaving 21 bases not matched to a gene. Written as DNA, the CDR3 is TGCGCCAGCCACCGGTCGGGCCCCGGGGCTAGCGGCACCTACGAGCAGTACTTC. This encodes CASHRSGPGASGTYEQYF.

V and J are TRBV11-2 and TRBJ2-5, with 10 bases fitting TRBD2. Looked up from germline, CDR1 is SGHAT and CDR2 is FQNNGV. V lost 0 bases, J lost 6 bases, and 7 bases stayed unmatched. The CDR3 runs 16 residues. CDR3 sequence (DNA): TGTGCCAGCAGCTTAGATCCGGCTAGCGGGAGAAAGACCCAGTACTTC. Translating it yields CASSLDPASGRKTQYF.

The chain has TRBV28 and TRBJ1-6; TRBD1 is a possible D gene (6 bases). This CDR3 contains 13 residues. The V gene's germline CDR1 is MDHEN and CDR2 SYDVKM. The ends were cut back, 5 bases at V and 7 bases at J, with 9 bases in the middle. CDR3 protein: CASSRDKNSPLHF. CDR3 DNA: TGTGCCAGCAGTAGGGACAAGAATTCACCCCTCCACTTT.

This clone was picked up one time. CDR3 in amino acids: CASSLGATAANQPQHF. CDR3 in DNA: TGTGCCAGCAGCTTGGGGGCCACAGCTGCCAATCAGCCCCAGCATTTT. V usage is TRBV5-6 and J usage is TRBJ1-5; no reliable D call. The V gene lost 0 bases and the J gene lost 3 bases, with 13 bases spanning the gap. The CDR3 extends over 16 amino acids. The germline V gene encodes CDR1 SGHDT and CDR2 YYEEEE.

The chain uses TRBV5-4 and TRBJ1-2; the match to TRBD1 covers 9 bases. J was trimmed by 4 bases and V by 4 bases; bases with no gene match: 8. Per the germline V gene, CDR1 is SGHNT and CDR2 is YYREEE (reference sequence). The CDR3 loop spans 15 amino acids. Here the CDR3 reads CASSQGQGFGYGYTF. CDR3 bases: TGTGCCAGCAGCCAAGGACAGGGGTTTGGCTATGGCTACACCTTC.

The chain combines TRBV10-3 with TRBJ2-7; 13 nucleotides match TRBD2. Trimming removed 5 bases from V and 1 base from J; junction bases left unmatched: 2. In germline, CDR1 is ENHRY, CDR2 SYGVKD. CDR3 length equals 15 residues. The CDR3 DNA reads TGTGCCATCAGTCCGGGACTAGCGGGGTCCTACGAGCAGTACTTC. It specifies CAISPGLAGSYEQYF.

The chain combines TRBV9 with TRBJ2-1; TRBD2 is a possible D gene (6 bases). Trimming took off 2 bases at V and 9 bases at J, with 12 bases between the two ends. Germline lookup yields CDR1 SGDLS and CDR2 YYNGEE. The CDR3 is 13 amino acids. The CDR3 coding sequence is TGTGCCAGCAGCGTTACTAGCCTCAGTGAGCAGTTCTTC. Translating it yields CASSVTSLSEQFF.

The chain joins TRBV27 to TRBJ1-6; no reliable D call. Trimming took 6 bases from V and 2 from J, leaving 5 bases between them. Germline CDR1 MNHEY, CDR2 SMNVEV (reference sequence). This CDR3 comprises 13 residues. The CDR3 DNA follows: TGTGCCAGCAGGACAACCTATAATTCACCCCTCCACTTT. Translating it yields CASRTTYNSPLHF.

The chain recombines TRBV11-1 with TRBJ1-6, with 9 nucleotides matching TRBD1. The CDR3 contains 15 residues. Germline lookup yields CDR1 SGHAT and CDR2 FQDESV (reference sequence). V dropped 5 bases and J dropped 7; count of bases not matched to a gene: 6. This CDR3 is CASSLYRGQNSPLHF. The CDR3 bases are TGTGCCAGCAGCCTCTACAGGGGGCAGAATTCACCCCTCCACTTT.

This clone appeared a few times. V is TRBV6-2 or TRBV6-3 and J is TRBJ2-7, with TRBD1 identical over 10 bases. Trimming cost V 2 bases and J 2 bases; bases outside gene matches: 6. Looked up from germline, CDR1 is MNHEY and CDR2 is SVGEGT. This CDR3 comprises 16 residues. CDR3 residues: CASSYPRTGGTYEQYF. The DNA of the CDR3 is TGTGCCAGCAGTTACCCCAGGACAGGGGGTACCTACGAGCAGTACTTC.

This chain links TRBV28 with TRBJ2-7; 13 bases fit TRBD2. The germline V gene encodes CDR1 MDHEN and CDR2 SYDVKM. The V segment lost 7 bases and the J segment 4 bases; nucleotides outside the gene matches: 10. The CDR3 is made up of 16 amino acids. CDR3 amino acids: CASIGGTSGAKYEQYF. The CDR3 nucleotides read TGTGCCAGCATTGGGGGGACTAGCGGGGCGAAATACGAGCAGTACTTC.

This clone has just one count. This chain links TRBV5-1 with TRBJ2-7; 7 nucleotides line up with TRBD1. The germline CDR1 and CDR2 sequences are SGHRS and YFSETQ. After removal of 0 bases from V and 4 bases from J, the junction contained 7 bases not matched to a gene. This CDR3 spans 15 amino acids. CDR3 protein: CASSLVGQTVYEQYF. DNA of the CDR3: TGCGCCAGCAGCTTGGTGGGACAGACCGTTTACGAGCAGTACTTC.

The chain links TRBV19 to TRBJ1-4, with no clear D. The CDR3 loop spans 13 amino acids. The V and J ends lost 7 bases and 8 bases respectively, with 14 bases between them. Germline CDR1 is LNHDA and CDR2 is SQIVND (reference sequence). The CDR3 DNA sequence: TGTGCCAGTATCCGGCAAAACGGGGAAAAACTGTTTTTT. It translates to CASIRQNGEKLFF.

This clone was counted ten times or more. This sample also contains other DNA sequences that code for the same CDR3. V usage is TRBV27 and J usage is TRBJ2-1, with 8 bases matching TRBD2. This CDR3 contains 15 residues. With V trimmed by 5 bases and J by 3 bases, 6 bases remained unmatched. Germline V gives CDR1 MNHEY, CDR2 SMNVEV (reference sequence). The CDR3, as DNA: TGTGCCAGCAGTCCTACTAGCGGTTACTACAATGAGCAGTTCTTC. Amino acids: CASSPTSGYYNEQFF.

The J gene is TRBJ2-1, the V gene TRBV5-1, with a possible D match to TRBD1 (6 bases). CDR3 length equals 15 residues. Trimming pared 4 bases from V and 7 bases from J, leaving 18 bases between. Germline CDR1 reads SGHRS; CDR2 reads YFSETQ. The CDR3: CASSPRGHGSNEQFF. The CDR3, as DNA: TGCGCCAGCAGCCCCCGGGGACACGGAAGTAATGAGCAGTTCTTC.

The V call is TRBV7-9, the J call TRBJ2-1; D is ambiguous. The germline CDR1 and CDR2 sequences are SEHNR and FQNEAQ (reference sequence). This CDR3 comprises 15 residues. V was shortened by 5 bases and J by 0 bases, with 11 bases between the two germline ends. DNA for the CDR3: TGTGCCAGCAGCCCCCCCCTGAGCTCCTACAATGAGCAGTTCTTC. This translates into CASSPPLSSYNEQFF.

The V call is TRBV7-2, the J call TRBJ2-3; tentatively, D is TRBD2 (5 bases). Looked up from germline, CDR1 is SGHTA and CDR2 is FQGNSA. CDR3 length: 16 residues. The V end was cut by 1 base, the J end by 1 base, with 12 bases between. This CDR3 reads CASSLGMAGRTDTQYF. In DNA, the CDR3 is TGTGCCAGCAGCTTAGGAATGGCGGGCCGCACAGATACGCAGTATTTT.

The CDR3, as DNA: TGTGCCAGCAGCCAAGTTGCTAGCGTCTACTACGAGCAGTACTTC. It specifies CASSQVASVYYEQYF. The chain has TRBV3-1 (or the pseudogene TRBV3-2) and TRBJ2-7; D perhaps matches TRBD2 (6 bases). CDR1 LGHDT and CDR2 YNNKEL come from the germline V gene (reference sequence). Trimming shortened V by 1 base and J by 3 bases, and 13 bases separated the two germline ends. There are 15 residues in the CDR3.

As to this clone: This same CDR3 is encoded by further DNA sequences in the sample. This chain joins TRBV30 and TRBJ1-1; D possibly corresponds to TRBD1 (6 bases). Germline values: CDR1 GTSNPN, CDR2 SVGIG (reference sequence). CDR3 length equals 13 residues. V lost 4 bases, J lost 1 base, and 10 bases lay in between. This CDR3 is CAWNLGGNTEAFF. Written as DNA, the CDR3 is TGTGCCTGGAACTTAGGGGGGAACACTGAAGCTTTCTTT.

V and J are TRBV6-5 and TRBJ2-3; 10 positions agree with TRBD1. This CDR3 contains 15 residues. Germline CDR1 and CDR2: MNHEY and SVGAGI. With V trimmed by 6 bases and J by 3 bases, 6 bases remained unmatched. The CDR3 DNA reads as TGTGCCAGCAGCAGAGGACAGGGGGTGACAGATACGCAGTATTTT. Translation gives CASSRGQGVTDTQYF.

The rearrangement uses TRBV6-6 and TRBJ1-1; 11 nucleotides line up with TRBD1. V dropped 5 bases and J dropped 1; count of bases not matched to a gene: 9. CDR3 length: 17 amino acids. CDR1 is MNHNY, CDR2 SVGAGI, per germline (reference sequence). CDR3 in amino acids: CASSPRGQGETNTEAFF. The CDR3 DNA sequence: TGTGCCAGCAGTCCCAGGGGACAGGGGGAGACGAACACTGAAGCTTTCTTT.

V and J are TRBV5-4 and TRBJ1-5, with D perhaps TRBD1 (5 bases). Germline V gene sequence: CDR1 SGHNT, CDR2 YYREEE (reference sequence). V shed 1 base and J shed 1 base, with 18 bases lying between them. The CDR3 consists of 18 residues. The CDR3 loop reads CASSLKSSRAGSNQPQHF. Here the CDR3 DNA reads TGTGCCAGCAGCTTGAAGTCCTCCCGTGCAGGGAGCAATCAGCCCCAGCATTTT. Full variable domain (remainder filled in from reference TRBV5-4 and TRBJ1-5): ETGVTQSPTHLIKTRGQQVTLRCSSQSGHNTVSWYQQALGQGPQFIFQYYREEENGRGNFPPRFSGLQFPNYSSELNVNALELDDSALYLCASSLKSSRAGSNQPQHFGDGTRLSIL.

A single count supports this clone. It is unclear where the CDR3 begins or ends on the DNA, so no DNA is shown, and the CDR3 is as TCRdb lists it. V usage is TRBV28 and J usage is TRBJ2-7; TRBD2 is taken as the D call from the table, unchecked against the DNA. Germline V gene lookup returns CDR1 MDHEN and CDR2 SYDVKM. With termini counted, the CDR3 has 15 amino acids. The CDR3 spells CASSSSASGSYEQYF.

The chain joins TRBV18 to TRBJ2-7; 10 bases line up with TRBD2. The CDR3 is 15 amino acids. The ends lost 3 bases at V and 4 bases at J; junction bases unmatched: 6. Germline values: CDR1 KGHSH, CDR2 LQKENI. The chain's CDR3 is CASSPLGTSVYEQYF. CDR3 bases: TGTGCCAGCTCACCTCTCGGGACTAGCGTTTACGAGCAGTACTTC. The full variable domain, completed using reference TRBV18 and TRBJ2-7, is NAGVMQNPRHLVRRRGQEARLRCSPMKGHSHVYWYRQLPEEGLKFMVYLQKENIIDESGMPKERFSAEFPKEGPSILRIQQVVRGDSAAYFCASSPLGTSVYEQYFGPGTRLTVT.

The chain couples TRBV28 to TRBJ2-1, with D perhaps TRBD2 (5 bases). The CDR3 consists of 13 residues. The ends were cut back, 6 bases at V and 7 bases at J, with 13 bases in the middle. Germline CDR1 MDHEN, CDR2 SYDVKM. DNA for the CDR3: TGTGCCAGCAGGTCTGTTAGGGAGAATGAGCAGTTCTTC. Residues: CASRSVRENEQFF.

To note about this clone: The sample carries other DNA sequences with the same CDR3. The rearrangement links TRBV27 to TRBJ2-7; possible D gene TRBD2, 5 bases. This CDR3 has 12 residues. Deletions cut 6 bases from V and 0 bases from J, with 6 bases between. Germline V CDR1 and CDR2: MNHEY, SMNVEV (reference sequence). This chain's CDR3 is CASRGSSYEQYF. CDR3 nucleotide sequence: TGTGCCAGCAGGGGGAGCTCCTACGAGCAGTACTTC.